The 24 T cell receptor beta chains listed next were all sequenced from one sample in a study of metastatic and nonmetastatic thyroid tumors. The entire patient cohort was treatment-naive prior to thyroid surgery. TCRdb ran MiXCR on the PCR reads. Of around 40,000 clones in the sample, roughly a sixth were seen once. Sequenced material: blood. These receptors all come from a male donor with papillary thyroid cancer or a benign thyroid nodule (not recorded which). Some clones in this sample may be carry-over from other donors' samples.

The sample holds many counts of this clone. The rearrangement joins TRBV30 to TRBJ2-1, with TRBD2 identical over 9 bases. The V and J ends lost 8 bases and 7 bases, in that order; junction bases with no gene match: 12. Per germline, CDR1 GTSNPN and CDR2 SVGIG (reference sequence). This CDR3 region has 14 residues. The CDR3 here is CAGTPSGIRNEQFF. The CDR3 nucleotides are TGTGCCGGGACCCCTAGCGGGATCCGGAATGAGCAGTTCTTC.

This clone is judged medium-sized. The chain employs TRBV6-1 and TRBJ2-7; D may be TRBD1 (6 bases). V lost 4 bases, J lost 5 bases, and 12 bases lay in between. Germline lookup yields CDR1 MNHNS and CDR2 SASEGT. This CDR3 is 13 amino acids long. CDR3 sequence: CASSAGESHEQYF. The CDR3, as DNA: TGTGCCAGCAGTGCAGGGGAGTCGCACGAGCAGTACTTC.

Written as DNA, the CDR3 is TGTGCCAGCAGCGGAGAGGGGGAGTACTGGACGTTCAATGAGCAGTTCTTC. This gives the protein CASSGEGEYWTFNEQFF. The chain carries TRBV11-1 and TRBJ2-1; possible D gene TRBD1, 6 bases. The germline CDR1 and CDR2 sequences are SGHAT and FQDESV (reference sequence). The CDR3 length is 17 residues. Trimming removed 5 bases at V and 6 bases at J, with 23 bases between.

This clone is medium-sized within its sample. The CDR3: CASSYGTTYGYTF. The CDR3 nucleotides are TGTGCCAGCAGTTACGGGACAACCTATGGCTACACCTTC. The chain employs TRBV6-2 or TRBV6-3 and TRBJ1-2; TRBD1 is a possible D gene (6 bases). Germline-derived CDR1 and CDR2 are MNHEY and SVGEGT. This CDR3 contains 13 residues. V was shortened by 2 bases and J by 4 bases, with 8 bases between the two germline ends.

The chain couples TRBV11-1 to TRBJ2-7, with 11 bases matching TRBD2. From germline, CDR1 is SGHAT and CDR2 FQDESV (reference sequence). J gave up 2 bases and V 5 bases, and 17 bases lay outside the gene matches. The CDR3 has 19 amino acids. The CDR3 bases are TGTGCCAGCAGCCGCATGGGAGGGCTAGCGGGAGGCCCCACCTACGAGCAGTACTTC. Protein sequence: CASSRMGGLAGGPTYEQYF.

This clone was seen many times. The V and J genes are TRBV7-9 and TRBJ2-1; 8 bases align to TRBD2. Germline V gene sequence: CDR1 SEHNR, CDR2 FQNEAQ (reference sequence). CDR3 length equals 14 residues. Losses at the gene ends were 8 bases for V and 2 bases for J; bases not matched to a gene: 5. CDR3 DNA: TGTGCCAGCCGAGGTAGCGGGACCTACAATGAGCAGTTCTTC. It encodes CASRGSGTYNEQFF.

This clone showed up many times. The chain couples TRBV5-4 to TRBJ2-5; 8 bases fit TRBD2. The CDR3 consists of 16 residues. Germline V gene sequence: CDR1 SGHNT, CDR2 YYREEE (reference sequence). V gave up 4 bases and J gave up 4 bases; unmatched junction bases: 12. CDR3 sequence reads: CASSPGAGGLGETQYF. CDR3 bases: TGTGCCAGCAGCCCCGGGGCGGGGGGATTGGGAGAGACCCAGTACTTC.

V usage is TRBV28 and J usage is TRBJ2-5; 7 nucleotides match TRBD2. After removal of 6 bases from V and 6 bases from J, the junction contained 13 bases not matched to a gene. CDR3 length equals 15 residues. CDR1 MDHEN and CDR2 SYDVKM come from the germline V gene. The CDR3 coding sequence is TGTGCCAGCAGCTATGGGGATCACGGGAGGAAGACCCAGTACTTC. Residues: CASSYGDHGRKTQYF.

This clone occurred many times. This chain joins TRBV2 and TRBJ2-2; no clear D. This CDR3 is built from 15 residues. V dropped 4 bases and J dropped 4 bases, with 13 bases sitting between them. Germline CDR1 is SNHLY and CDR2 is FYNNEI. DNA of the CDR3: TGTGCCAGCAGTGCCTTGGACGCGGTCACCGGGGAGCTGTTTTTT. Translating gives CASSALDAVTGELFF.

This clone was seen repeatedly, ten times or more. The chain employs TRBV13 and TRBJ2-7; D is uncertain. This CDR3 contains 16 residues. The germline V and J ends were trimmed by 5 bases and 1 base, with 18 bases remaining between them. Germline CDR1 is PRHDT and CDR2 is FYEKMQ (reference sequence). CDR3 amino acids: CASSQTTLARSYEQYF. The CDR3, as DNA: TGTGCCAGCAGCCAAACCACCCTGGCCAGGTCCTACGAGCAGTACTTC.

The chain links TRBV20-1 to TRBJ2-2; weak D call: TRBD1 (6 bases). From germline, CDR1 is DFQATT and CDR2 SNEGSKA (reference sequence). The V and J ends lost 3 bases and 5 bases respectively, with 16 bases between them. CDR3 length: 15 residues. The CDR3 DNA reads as TGCAGTGCTAGGGGGGCCGCCAGGGTTACCGGGGAGCTGTTTTTT. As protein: CSARGAARVTGELFF.

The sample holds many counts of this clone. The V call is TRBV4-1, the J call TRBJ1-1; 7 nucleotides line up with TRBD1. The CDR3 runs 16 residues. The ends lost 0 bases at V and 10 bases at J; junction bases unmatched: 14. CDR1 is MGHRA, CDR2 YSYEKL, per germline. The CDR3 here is CASSQEWDSAFLRAFF. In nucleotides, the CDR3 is TGCGCCAGCAGCCAAGAGTGGGACAGCGCTTTTCTTAGAGCTTTCTTT.

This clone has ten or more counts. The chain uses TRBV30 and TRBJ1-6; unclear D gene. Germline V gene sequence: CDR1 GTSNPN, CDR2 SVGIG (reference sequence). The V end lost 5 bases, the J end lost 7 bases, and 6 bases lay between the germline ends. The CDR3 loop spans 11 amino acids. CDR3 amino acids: CAWGLNSPLHF. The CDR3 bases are TGTGCCTGGGGACTAAATTCACCCCTCCACTTT.

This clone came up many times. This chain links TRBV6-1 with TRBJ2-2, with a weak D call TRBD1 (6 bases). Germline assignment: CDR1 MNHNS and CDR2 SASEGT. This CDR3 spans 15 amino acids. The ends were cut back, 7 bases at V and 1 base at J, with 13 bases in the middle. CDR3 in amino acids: CASTDQGQNTGELFF. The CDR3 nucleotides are TGTGCCAGCACCGACCAGGGACAGAACACCGGGGAGCTGTTTTTT.

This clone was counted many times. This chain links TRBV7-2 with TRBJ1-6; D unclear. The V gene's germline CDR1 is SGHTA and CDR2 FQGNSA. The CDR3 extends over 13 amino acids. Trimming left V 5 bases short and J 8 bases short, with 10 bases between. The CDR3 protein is CASSRPLDSPLHF. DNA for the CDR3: TGTGCCAGCAGCCGCCCCCTGGATTCACCCCTCCACTTT.

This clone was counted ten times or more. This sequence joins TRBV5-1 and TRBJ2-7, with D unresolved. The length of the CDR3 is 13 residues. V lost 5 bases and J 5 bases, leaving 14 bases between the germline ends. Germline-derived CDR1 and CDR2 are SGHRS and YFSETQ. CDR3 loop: CASRSHPQDEQYF. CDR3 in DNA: TGCGCCAGCAGGTCCCACCCCCAGGACGAGCAGTACTTC.

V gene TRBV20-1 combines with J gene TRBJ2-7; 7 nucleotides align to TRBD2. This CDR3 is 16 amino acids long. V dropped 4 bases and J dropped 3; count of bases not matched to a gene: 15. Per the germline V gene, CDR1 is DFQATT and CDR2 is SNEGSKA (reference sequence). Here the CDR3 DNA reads TGCAGTGCTAACCGCCCTCGGCGGGAGTTGGTCTACGAGCAGTACTTC. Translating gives CSANRPRRELVYEQYF.

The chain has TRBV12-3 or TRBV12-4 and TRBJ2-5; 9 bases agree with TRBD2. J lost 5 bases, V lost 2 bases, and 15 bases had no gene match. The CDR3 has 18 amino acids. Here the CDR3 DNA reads TGTGCCAGCAGTTTAAGGTTTTATAGAGTAGCGGGAGTTGAGACCCAGTACTTC. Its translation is CASSLRFYRVAGVETQYF.

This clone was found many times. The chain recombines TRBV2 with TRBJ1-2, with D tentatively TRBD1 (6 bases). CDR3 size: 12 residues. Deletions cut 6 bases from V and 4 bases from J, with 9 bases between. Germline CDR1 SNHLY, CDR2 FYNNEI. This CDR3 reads CASSRTVYGYTF. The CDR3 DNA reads TGTGCCAGCAGCAGGACAGTCTATGGCTACACCTTC.

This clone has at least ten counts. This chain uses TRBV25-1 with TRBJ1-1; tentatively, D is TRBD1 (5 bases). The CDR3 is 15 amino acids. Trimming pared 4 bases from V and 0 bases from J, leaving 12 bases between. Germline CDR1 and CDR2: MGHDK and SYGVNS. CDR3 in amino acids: CASSGAGGLNTEAFF. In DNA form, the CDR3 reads TGTGCCAGCAGTGGGGCCGGGGGGTTGAACACTGAAGCTTTCTTT. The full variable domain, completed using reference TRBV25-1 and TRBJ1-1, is EADIYQTPRYLVIGTGKKITLECSQTMGHDKMYWYQQDPGMELHLIHYSYGVNSTEKGDLSSESTVSRIRTEHFPLTLESARPSHTSQYLCASSGAGGLNTEAFFGQGTRLTVV.

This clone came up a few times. CDR3 protein: CASSFGYGYTF. Written as DNA, the CDR3 is TGTGCCAGCAGTTTTGGGTATGGCTACACCTTC. This chain joins TRBV12-3 or TRBV12-4 and TRBJ1-2; D remains ambiguous. The V gene lost 3 bases and the J gene lost 5 bases, with 4 bases spanning the gap. This CDR3 spans 11 amino acids.

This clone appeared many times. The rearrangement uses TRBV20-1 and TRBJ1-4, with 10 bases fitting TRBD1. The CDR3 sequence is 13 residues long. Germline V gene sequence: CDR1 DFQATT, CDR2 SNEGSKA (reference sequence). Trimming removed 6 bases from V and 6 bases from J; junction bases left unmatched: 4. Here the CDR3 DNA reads TGCAGTGCCACCGGGACAGGGGATGAAAAACTGTTTTTT. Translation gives CSATGTGDEKLFF.

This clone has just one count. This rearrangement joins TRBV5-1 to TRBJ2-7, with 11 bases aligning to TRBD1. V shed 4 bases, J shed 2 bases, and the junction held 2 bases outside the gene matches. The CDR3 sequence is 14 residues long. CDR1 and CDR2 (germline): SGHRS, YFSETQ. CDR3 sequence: CASSVGQGAYEQYF. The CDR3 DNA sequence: TGCGCCAGCAGCGTGGGACAGGGGGCCTACGAGCAGTACTTC.

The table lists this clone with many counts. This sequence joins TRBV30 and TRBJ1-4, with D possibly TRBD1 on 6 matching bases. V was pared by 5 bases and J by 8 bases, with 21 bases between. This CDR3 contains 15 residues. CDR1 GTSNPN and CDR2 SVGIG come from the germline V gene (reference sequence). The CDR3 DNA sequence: TGTGCCTGGGTAGAAAATGGGGGCGTCAGCGAAAAACTGTTTTTT. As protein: CAWVENGGVSEKLFF.